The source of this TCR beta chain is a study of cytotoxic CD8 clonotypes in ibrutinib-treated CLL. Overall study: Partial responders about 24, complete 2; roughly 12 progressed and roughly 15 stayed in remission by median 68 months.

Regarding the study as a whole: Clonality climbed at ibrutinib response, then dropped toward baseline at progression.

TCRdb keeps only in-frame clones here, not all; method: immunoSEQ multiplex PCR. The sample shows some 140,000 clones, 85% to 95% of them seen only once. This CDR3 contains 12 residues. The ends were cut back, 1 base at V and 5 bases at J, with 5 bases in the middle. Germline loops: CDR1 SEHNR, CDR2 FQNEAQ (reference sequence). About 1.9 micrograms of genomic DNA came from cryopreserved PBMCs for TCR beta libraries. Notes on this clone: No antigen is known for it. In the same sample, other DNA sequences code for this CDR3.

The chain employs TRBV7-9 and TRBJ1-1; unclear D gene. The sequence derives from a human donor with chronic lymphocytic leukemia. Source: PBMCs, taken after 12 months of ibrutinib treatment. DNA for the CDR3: TGTGCCAGCAGCTTAGTCCTAACTGAAGCTTTCTTT. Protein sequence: CASSLVLTEAFF.